This TCR beta chain was captured in a study of Ad26.COV2.S vaccination and SARS-CoV-2 variants. Treatment of the sample: roughly 18 received Ad26.COV2.S at low or high dose, single or two shots; several received placebo; per-sample allocation not given. Sampling occurred on day 63 after the first vaccine or placebo injection. Produced via immunoSEQ multiplex PCR; TCRdb's table is partial and in-frame only. This sample has roughly 500,000 clones, with roughly 89% found just once. This clone was seen many times. Trimming took off 3 bases at V and 2 bases at J, with 10 bases between the two ends. CDR1 MGHDK and CDR2 SYGVNS come from the germline V gene. CDR3 size: 14 residues.

The chain combines TRBV25-1 with TRBJ1-2; D remains ambiguous. Sample: peripheral blood, taken in a trial of Ad26.COV2.S vaccine versus placebo. The receptor's source is a person between 18 and 65 years old who received the Ad26.COV2.S COVID-19 vaccine or a placebo. Here the CDR3 DNA reads TGTGCCAGCAGTGATTCTGACATCAACTATGGCTACACCTTC. Protein product: CASSDSDINYGYTF.